This record concerns one T cell receptor (beta chain) sequence. This entry belongs to a study of long-term antiretroviral therapy in people with HIV. Sequencing used immunoSEQ v3.0 at survey level. Libraries were prepared by immunoSEQ multiplex PCR; TCRdb keeps only in-frame clonotypes and omits some of them. The data show some 30,000 clones, with approximately 90% seen just once and 3.6% held by the top ten. V lost 1 base and J 4 bases, leaving 8 bases between the germline ends. The CDR3 totals 13 residues. CDR1 SGHVS and CDR2 FQNEAQ come from the germline V gene. The TCR comes from a woman under 30 with HIV. The sample in question was unsorted PBMCs, obtained 1.8 years after starting antiretroviral therapy. The V gene is TRBV7-8, the J gene TRBJ2-7; D call uncertain. CDR3 residues: CASSLGINYEQYF. CDR3 DNA sequence: TGTGCCAGCAGCTTAGGGATCAATTACGAGCAGTACTTC.